This T cell receptor (beta chain) was obtained from a study of shared clonotypes between healthy human individuals. Clones were read by immunoSEQ multiplex PCR, and TCRdb kept only the in-frame ones, dropping some. This table has roughly 1 million clones, approximately 70% appearing once. V lost 10 bases, J lost 3 bases, and 13 bases stayed unmatched. Germline values: CDR1 MNHNS, CDR2 SASEGT. This CDR3 region has 15 residues. The clonotype originates from a man aged 18-30 years in good health. The gene calls are TRBV6-1 and TRBJ1-2; TRBD1 aligns across 8 bases. Sequenced input: memory CD4+ T cells sorted from blood. The subset denotes: CD45RA-negative fraction. This chain's CDR3 is CANQRTPGGDYGYTF. The CDR3 nucleotides read TGTGCCAACCAGCGCACACCAGGGGGCGACTATGGCTACACCTTC.